The clone carrying this T cell receptor (beta chain) was seen repeatedly, ten times or more. The data stem from a study of neurological immune-mediated disorders. This CDR3 spans 15 amino acids. Germline-derived CDR1 and CDR2 are SQVTM and ANQGSEA. V gave up 7 bases and J gave up 5 bases; unmatched junction bases: 12. The cDNA was synthesized by 5'RACE incorporating 10-nucleotide random UMIs. From the 5' RACE reads, TCRdb called clonotypes with MiXCR, one entry per CDR3 protein. The sample holds around 33,000 distinct CDR3 sequences, under 30% seen once. Sequenced input: CD4+ T cells from blood. This sequence originates from a man between 50 and 59 years old with HTLV-1-associated myelopathy (HAM/TSP). The chain uses TRBV29-1 and TRBJ1-1, with 11 bases that match TRBD1. DNA for the CDR3: TGCAGCGGCGGGGACAGGGGGACCCTGAGGACTGAAGCTTTCTTT. Its translation is CSGGDRGTLRTEAFF.